This T cell receptor beta chain was retrieved from a study of T cell repertoires in cytomegalovirus infection. As regards this clonotype: Its target is not known.

In germline, CDR1 is MNHEY, CDR2 SVGAGI. With V trimmed by 4 bases and J by 7 bases, 6 bases remained unmatched. CDR3 length: 16 residues. TCRdb re-called the reads with MiXCR, one entry per CDR3 protein. The profile shows some 500,000 distinct CDR3 sequences, 40% of them singletons. The source was cultured PBMCs, collected from culture after CMV antigen stimulation. The chain uses TRBV6-5 and TRBJ2-2, with 13 bases matching TRBD2. The TCR originated in a human donor in good health (CMV status not recorded). Some clones in this sample may be carry-over from other donors' samples. CDR3: CASSFTGTSGVGELFF. The CDR3 DNA reads as TGTGCCAGCAGTTTCACCGGGACTAGCGGGGTCGGGGAGCTGTTTTTT.